This T cell receptor (beta chain) was sequenced in a study of T cell responses to AZD1222 COVID-19 vaccine. Trimming pared 4 bases from V and 5 bases from J, leaving 20 bases between. CDR1 SGHVS and CDR2 FQNEAQ come from the germline V gene. The CDR3 length is 17 residues. Assay: immunoSEQ multiplex PCR; the TCRdb copy retains only in-frame clones and omits some. The data contain some 80,000 clones, around 80% of them seen just once; the ten biggest clones take up about 25%. Details on this clone: What it binds is unknown.

Study findings and constraints: At baseline, just 5 or 6 AZD1222 recipients tested seropositive.

The chain uses TRBV7-8 and TRBJ1-4; the D gene is possibly TRBD1 (5 bases). This specimen was peripheral blood, taken 28 days after the second dose of the MenACWY control vaccine. The clonotype comes from an adult who received the MenACWY meningococcal vaccine as a control. The CDR3 nucleotides are TGTGCCAGCAGCTCCGCCCCCAAGGGCCGGGGGAATGAAAAACTGTTTTTT. Encoded protein: CASSSAPKGRGNEKLFF.